Here is one T cell receptor (beta chain) with its context. The target of this receptor is not known. No much larger clonotype is one base removed from it; base qualities were not supplied. The data were taken from a study of CD4 T cells in relation to SARS-CoV-2 and coronaviruses (dated by TCRdb to about 2021). About the investigation overall: The ViraFEST assay cultured PBMCs with antigen for 10 days, then sequenced TCR beta CDR3s to find antigen-specific clonal expansions. An HIV-1 Nef peptide pool or a no-peptide culture served as the negative reference condition. A different TCR-beta assay, based on Illumina, was used to sequence expansion assays from other donors in the study. Shared crossreactive spike epitopes were mapped to their HLA restriction using patient-derived lymphoblastoid cell lines. Memory CD4+ T cell crossreactivity between SARS-CoV-2 and common cold coronavirus spike proteins was assessed at the TCR clonotype level in the study. The Adaptive Biotechnologies TCR-sequencing kit was used to sequence samples from a few pre-COVID donors and the naive versus memory experiments, while other data came from Illumina-based sequencing.

Study-level results and caveats: No donor contributed both pre-pandemic and post-infection samples, which limited tracing the source of pre-existing responses. Compared with monoreactive clones, crossreactive clones had significantly weaker SARS-CoV-2-driven expansion, a result consistent with antigenic imprinting. Crossreactivity analysis centred on spike protein, so crossreactivity against other viral proteins was not assessed. Small numbers of patients and of tested TCRs were a limitation of the study. Memory CD4+ clonotypes crossrecognizing SARS-CoV-2 and at least one common cold coronavirus spike were found in about 61% of donors.

CD4+ T cells from unexposed donors were collected before the COVID-19 pandemic (2011-2018). Following 10 days of culture, the EasySep CD4+ T cell isolation kit was used to isolate CD4+ T cells. As cell number allowed, CD4+ T cells from unexposed donors were tested for reactivity to SARS-CoV-2 S and N and to four common cold coronavirus spike pools. Approximately 2.1 million PBMCs per well were cultured in IMDM with around 5% human AB serum and around 10 IU/ml IL-2. Half of the culture medium was replaced with fresh IL-2-containing medium on days 3 and 7. In general, triplicate replicate wells were used for every peptide culture condition. The leukapheresis product used for the unexposed donors was purchased from a commercial source. PBMCs were isolated from leukapheresis product or whole blood by Ficoll-Paque PLUS gradient centrifugation. The PBMCs went either fresh into the expansion assay or into cryopreservation at -140 degrees C. The QIAamp Micro DNA Kit was used to extract genomic DNA from the CD4+ T cells.

Preparation of the library involved the immunoSEQ multiplex PCR assay. The authors processed their data as follows. Preprocessing removed nonproductive sequences and CDR3s not starting with C, not ending with F or W, or shorter than 7 amino acids. The MANAFEST web app identified antigen-specific clonotypes based on expansion compared with the reference and other culture wells. To be counted as positive, a clone had to show significant expansion compared with the reference culture, at an FDR below 0.05, in 2 of 3 replicate wells. To be called positive, a clone also had to show significant expansion compared with every other tandem well and an odds ratio greater than 5. After three terminal residues were trimmed from each end, CDR3 homology was quantified as pairwise Levenshtein distance using the stringdist R package. The table was pulled from immuneACCESS by TCRdb, which kept in-frame rearrangements only. Such tables lose some clones; where checked, under half of the loss comes from unresolved V genes, and the rest has no known cause. Clone size and the V and J calls come from that table; the DNA yielded D and trimming. Present in this sample are tens of thousands of clones, 60% to 85% of which were seen just once. About 15% of the sample is held by the ten biggest clonotypes.

This sequence was found in a human donor in good health. The sequenced material came from CD4+ T cells from PBMCs, cultured in vitro.

The CDR3 here reads CASSSITGTSGRGTQYF. In nucleotide form, the sequence is TGCGCCAGCAGCTCGATAACCGGGACTAGCGGTCGGGGGACCCAGTACTTC. The chain is assembled from TRBV5-1 and TRBJ2-5; TRBD2 agrees with 11 junctional bases. As encoded in the germline V gene, CDR1 is SGHRS while CDR2 is YFSETQ. Measured from the cysteine to the phenylalanine, the CDR3 is 17 residues long. Only the CDR3 region is kept as DNA, spanning 51 bases read in frame from base 1. The junction shows trimming of 3 bases on V and 7 bases on J, and the gene matches do not reach 14 bases of it.